This T cell receptor beta chain was captured by sequencing in a study of CD8+ T cells in alopecia areata. This clone was detected a few times. RNA extraction was followed by reverse transcription into cDNA, which acted as the sequencing template. Assay used: immunoSEQ multiplex PCR; TCRdb lists only in-frame clones, some missing. The table lists over 85,000 clones, 35% to 50% of them singletons, with around 0.8% in the top ten. The V and J ends lost 4 bases and 0 bases respectively, with 10 bases between them. CDR3 length: 15 amino acids. Germline CDR1 is MNHEY and CDR2 is SMNVEV (reference sequence).

This TCR came from a human donor with alopecia areata. This chain links TRBV27 with TRBJ2-1; no firm D call. The material sequenced was CD4+ T cells sorted from blood. CDR3 residues: CASSSAGDSYNEQFF. DNA of the CDR3: TGTGCCAGCAGTTCTGCAGGCGACTCCTACAATGAGCAGTTCTTC.